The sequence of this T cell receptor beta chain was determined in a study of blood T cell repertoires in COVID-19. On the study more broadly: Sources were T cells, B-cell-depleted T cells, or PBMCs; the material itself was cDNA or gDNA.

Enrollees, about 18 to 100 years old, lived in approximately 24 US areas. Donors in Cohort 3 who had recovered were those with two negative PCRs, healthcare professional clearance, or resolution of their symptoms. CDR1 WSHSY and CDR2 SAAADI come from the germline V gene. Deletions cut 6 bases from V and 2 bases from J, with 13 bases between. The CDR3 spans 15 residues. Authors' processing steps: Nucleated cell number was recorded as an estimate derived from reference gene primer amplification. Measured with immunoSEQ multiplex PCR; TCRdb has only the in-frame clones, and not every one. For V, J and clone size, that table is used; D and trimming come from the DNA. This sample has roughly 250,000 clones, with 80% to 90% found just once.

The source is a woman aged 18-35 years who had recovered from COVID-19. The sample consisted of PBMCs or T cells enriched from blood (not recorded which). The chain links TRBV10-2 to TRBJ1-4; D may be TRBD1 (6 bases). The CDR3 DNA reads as TGCGCCAGCAGGACCACAGGGTTGACTAATGAAAAACTGTTTTTT. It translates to CASRTTGLTNEKLFF.